This T cell receptor beta chain was obtained from a study of blood T cell repertoires in COVID-19 (dated by TCRdb to the early 2020s). About the study as a whole: Samples covering the acute and convalescent phases of COVID-19 were provided by collaborators in the United States, Italy and Spain. Sample metadata almost always included a de-identified subject ID, COVID-19 status, age in years and sex. Deeply sampled blood TCRbeta repertoires from subjects exposed to, actively infected with, or recovered from COVID-19 were included in the dataset. A freely available public database, intended as a resource for researchers studying the immune response to SARS-CoV-2, is where the repertoires were released. Where HLA class I and class II types were available, the types were taken from metadata supplied by the sample provider, not from assay-based typing. The samples were drawn from the first 160 participants of the ongoing ImmuneRACE study and from about 1,200 subjects provided by 6 global collaborators. The prospective study material was composed of cDNA or gDNA derived from T cells, B-cell-depleted T cells, or PBMCs.

The full study reports these points: Clinical and demographic metadata were provided uncurated, with the amount varying by source and participant.

TCRbeta CDR3 regions were amplified from genomic DNA by means of the immunoSEQ Assay, a bias-controlled multiplex PCR. In the authors' own workflow: The number of nucleated cells in each sample was estimated by amplification of reference gene primers within the assay. To quantify the absolute abundance of each unique TCRbeta CDR3 rearrangement, sequence reads were collapsed and filtered. For each sample, productive Simpson clonality was calculated by taking the square root of Simpson's diversity index across productive rearrangements. TCRdb re-hosts the immuneACCESS table, in-frame sequences only. Its copies lack some clones; in the studies checked, an unresolved V gene accounts for under half of them, and the cause for the rest is not known. V and J calls and clone size are those listed in that table; D and trimming were worked out from the DNA. This sample gives around 130,000 clones in total; about 81% of them show up just once. The ten largest clones take up about a sixth of the sample.

Each collaborating institution followed its own protocols to collect whole blood in K2EDTA tubes. For TCRbeta analysis, collaborators shipped samples in one of three forms: frozen whole blood, isolated PBMCs, or DNA extracted from either of those sample types. Sequences SNHLY (CDR1) and FYNNEI (CDR2) are obtained from the germline V gene. V lost 7 bases and J lost 2 bases; the stretch between them is 15 bases long. Spanning cysteine to phenylalanine, the CDR3 consists of 14 amino acids. Here the CDR3 DNA is all that survives: 42 bases in frame from base 1. In regard to this clone: Its antigen remains undetermined. Nothing much larger sits one base from this clone, and base qualities are not available.

The TCR was taken from a woman at least 80 years old with acute or convalescent COVID-19. Sequenced input: peripheral blood. This chain joins TRBV2 to TRBJ2-7; a tentative D match to TRBD2 spans 5 bases. The CDR3 region: CASKAAEPPYEQYF. The nucleotides are TGTGCCAGCAAGGCAGCGGAGCCCCCCTACGAGCAGTACTTC.